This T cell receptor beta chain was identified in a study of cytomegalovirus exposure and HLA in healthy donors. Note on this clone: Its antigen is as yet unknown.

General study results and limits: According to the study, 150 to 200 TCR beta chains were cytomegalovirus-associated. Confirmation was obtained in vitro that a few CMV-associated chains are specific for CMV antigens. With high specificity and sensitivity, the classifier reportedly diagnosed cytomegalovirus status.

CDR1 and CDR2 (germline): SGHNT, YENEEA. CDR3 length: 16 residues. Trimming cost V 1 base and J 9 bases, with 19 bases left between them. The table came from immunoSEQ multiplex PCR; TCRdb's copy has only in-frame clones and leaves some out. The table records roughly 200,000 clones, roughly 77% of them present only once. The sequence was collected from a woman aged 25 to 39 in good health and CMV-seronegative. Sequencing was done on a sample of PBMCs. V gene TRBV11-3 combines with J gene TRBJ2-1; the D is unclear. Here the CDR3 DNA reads TGTGCCAGCAGCTTAGGTGGATGGTGGCAGGTTAGTGAGCAGTTCTTC. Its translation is CASSLGGWWQVSEQFF. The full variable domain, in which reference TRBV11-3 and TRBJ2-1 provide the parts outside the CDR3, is EAGVVQSPRYKIIEKKQPVAFWCNPISGHNTLYWYLQNLGQGPELLIRYENEEAVDDSQLPKDRFSAERLKGVDSTLKIQPAELGDSAVYLCASSLGGWWQVSEQFFGPGTRLTVL.